These 18 T cell receptor beta chains were sequenced from one sample in a study of T cell responses to AZD1222 COVID-19 vaccine. The assay was immunoSEQ multiplex PCR, and TCRdb's table has in-frame clones only and misses some. Here the sample spans about 100,000 clones, more than 70% being singletons. This material consisted of peripheral blood, taken on day 0 of MenACWY control vaccination. These receptors originate from an adult in good health.

This chain links TRBV18 with TRBJ1-6, with 8 bases lining up with TRBD1. Germline lookup yields CDR1 KGHSH and CDR2 LQKENI. The V gene end was trimmed by 8 bases and the J gene end by 7 bases; junction bases not matched to a gene: 10. The CDR3 totals 15 residues. For the CDR3, the DNA is TGTGCCAGCACCCGACAGGGGCAGGGGAATTCACCCCTCCACTTT. It specifies CASTRQGQGNSPLHF.

The chain couples TRBV4-1 to TRBJ2-7, with a weak D call TRBD2 (7 bases). Germline lookup yields CDR1 MGHRA and CDR2 YSYEKL. Trimming took 6 bases from V and 3 from J, leaving 15 bases between them. This CDR3 is 14 amino acids long. CDR3: CASSRGALVYEQYF. CDR3 nucleotides: TGCGCCAGCAGTCGGGGGGCCCTCGTCTACGAGCAGTACTTC.

The chain has TRBV5-5 and TRBJ2-5, with D tentatively TRBD2 (6 bases). This CDR3 is 15 amino acids long. The V end was cut by 4 bases, the J end by 3 bases, with 16 bases between. CDR1 is SGHKS and CDR2 is YYEKEE in the germline V gene (reference sequence). Here the CDR3 reads CASSPGDGIEETQYF. The CDR3 bases are TGTGCCAGCAGCCCGGGGGACGGAATAGAAGAGACCCAGTACTTC. The whole variable domain, remainder taken from reference TRBV5-5 and TRBJ2-5, is DAGVTQSPTHLIKTRGQQVTLRCSPISGHKSVSWYQQVLGQGPQFIFQYYEKEERGRGNFPDRFSARQFPNYSSELNVNALLLGDSALYLCASSPGDGIEETQYFGPGTRLLVL.

This clone appeared a single time. This chain connects TRBV6-2 or TRBV6-3 to TRBJ1-5, with a tentative D call TRBD1 (6 bases). The length of the CDR3 is 14 residues. Germline assignment: CDR1 MNHEY and CDR2 SVGEGT. The ends were cut back, 5 bases at V and 5 bases at J, with 13 bases in the middle. The CDR3 DNA is TGTGCCAGCAGTCCCCGCCGGGGGCATCAGCCCCAGCATTTT. The encoded protein is CASSPRRGHQPQHF.

The chain joins TRBV27 to TRBJ1-1, with a tentative D call TRBD1 (5 bases). Trimming removed 4 bases from V and 5 bases from J, with 11 bases in between. CDR1 MNHEY and CDR2 SMNVEV come from the germline V gene (reference sequence). This CDR3 comprises 13 residues. CDR3 in amino acids: CASSWGRRTEAFF. CDR3 nucleotides: TGTGCCAGCAGTTGGGGCAGGCGGACTGAAGCTTTCTTT.

This clone occurred a few times. V gene TRBV28 combines with J gene TRBJ2-2; TRBD1 agrees at 7 bases. From germline, CDR1 is MDHEN and CDR2 SYDVKM. The trim removed 5 bases at V and 0 bases at J, leaving 3 bases unmatched. CDR3 size: 15 residues. The CDR3 region is CASSPDRANTGELFF. Written as DNA, the CDR3 is TGTGCCAGCAGTCCCGACAGGGCGAACACCGGGGAGCTGTTTTTT.

The gene calls are TRBV14 and TRBJ2-2; tentatively, D is TRBD2 (6 bases). V was pared by 4 bases and J by 0 bases, with 12 bases between. This CDR3 has 16 amino acids. The germline V gene has CDR1 SGHDN and CDR2 FVKESK. This CDR3 reads CASSRRLDPNTGELFF. CDR3 coding DNA: TGTGCCAGCAGCCGAAGACTAGACCCGAACACCGGGGAGCTGTTTTTT.

This sequence joins TRBV29-1 and TRBJ2-7; 7 bases are shared with TRBD1. V was clipped by 7 bases and J by 0 bases; unmatched bases: 6. Germline V gene lookup returns CDR1 SQVTM and CDR2 ANQGSEA. The CDR3 is made up of 13 amino acids. The CDR3 region is CSATGTDSYEQYF. The CDR3 nucleotides read TGCAGCGCTACCGGGACAGACTCCTACGAGCAGTACTTC.

V and J are TRBV28 and TRBJ2-3, with 7 bases identical to TRBD1. Trimming took 5 bases from V and 6 from J; bases not matched to a gene: 17. CDR3 length equals 17 residues. Germline loops: CDR1 MDHEN, CDR2 SYDVKM. Here the CDR3 DNA reads TGTGCCAGCAGTAACCGGTTGAGACAGGGAGTTTCGGATACGCAGTATTTT. Translation: CASSNRLRQGVSDTQYF.

The chain recombines TRBV5-6 with TRBJ1-1; no firm D call. Germline V gives CDR1 SGHDT, CDR2 YYEEEE. V lost 0 bases, J lost 6 bases, and 12 bases lay in between. This CDR3 contains 14 residues. The CDR3 nucleotides are TGTGCCAGCAGCTTGGCCGGATCTTTTTCTGAAGCTTTCTTT. It codes for CASSLAGSFSEAFF.

The chain has TRBV28 and TRBJ2-1; TRBD2 aligns across 7 bases. Germline values: CDR1 MDHEN, CDR2 SYDVKM. This CDR3 region has 13 residues. Trimming removed 5 bases from V and 13 bases from J; junction bases left unmatched: 11. The CDR3 sequence: CASSPPPLADQFF. In DNA, the CDR3 is TGTGCCAGCAGTCCCCCCCCGCTAGCGGACCAGTTCTTC.

The chain links TRBV5-4 to TRBJ2-2, with 12 positions matching TRBD2. J lost 8 bases, V lost 0 bases, and 17 bases had no gene match. The CDR3 contains 20 residues. Germline lookup yields CDR1 SGHNT and CDR2 YYREEE (reference sequence). Here the CDR3 reads CASSLDQGLAGRPIIGELFF. In nucleotides, the CDR3 is TGTGCCAGCAGCTTGGACCAAGGACTAGCGGGGAGGCCGATAATAGGGGAGCTGTTTTTT.

The CDR3 reads CASSISVSSGSREQYF. The CDR3 DNA reads as TGTGCCAGTAGTATCTCGGTTTCTAGCGGCTCCCGCGAGCAGTACTTC. The chain uses TRBV19 and TRBJ2-7; 7 bases line up with TRBD2. This CDR3 contains 16 residues. Germline V gives CDR1 LNHDA, CDR2 SQIVND (reference sequence). Trimming removed 3 bases from V and 6 bases from J; junction bases left unmatched: 14. Using reference TRBV19 and TRBJ2-7 for the parts outside the CDR3, the full variable domain is DGGITQSPKYLFRKEGQNVTLSCEQNLNHDAMYWYRQDPGQGLRLIYYSQIVNDFQKGDIAEGYSVSREKKESFPLTVTSAQKNPTAFYLCASSISVSSGSREQYFGPGTRLTVT.

The V gene is TRBV7-2, the J gene TRBJ2-7; 10 bases line up with TRBD2. The CDR3 length is 16 residues. CDR1 and CDR2 (germline): SGHTA, FQGNSA. Trimming removed 0 bases from V and 3 bases from J; junction bases left unmatched: 5. The CDR3 region is CASSLALASGGYEQYF. CDR3 nucleotides: TGTGCCAGCAGCTTAGCGCTTGCTAGCGGGGGCTACGAGCAGTACTTC.

There are a few counts of this clone. This chain connects TRBV5-5 to TRBJ2-2; a weak D match, TRBD2 (5 bases). Germline-derived CDR1 and CDR2 are SGHKS and YYEKEE (reference sequence). The CDR3 contains 14 residues. Deletions cut 6 bases from V and 7 bases from J, with 16 bases between. The CDR3 DNA sequence: TGTGCCAGCAAGATCAATTTGGGAGACGGGGAGCTGTTTTTT. The encoded protein is CASKINLGDGELFF.

A few counts support this clone. V is TRBV7-9 and J is TRBJ1-2; 10 bases line up with TRBD1. Trimming at V came to 10 bases and at J to 3 bases, leaving 8 bases not matched to a gene. CDR1 SEHNR and CDR2 FQNEAQ come from the germline V gene (reference sequence). The CDR3 extends over 14 amino acids. The CDR3 coding sequence is TGTGCCACAGATATAGGGACAGGGGACTATGGCTACACCTTC. Amino acid sequence: CATDIGTGDYGYTF.

The genes are TRBV5-4 and TRBJ1-3, with a tentative D call TRBD1 (5 bases). Germline CDR1 SGHNT, CDR2 YYREEE (reference sequence). The V end lost 3 bases, the J end lost 4 bases, and 14 bases lay between the germline ends. This CDR3 comprises 15 residues. The CDR3 reads CASSSQGVGGNTIYF. DNA for the CDR3: TGTGCCAGCAGCTCCCAGGGAGTAGGCGGAAACACCATATATTTT.

V gene TRBV30 combines with J gene TRBJ2-7, with 10 positions matching TRBD1. Unmatched junction bases numbered 7, after V lost 4 bases and J lost 4 bases. The germline V gene encodes CDR1 GTSNPN and CDR2 SVGIG (reference sequence). This CDR3 has 14 amino acids. CDR3 DNA sequence: TGTGCCTGGAAGCGTGACAGGGGGCCGTACGAGCAGTACTTC. This encodes CAWKRDRGPYEQYF.